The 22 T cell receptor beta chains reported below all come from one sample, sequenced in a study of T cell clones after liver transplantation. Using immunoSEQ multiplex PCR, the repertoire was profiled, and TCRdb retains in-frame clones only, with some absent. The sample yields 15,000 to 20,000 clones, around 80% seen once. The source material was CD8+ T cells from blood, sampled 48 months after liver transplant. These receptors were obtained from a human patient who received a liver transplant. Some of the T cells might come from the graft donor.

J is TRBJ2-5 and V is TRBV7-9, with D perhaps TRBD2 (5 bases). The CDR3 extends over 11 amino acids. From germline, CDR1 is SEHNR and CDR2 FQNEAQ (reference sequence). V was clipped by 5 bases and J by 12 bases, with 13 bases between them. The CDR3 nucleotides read TGTGCCAGCAGCGTCCGGGATCCAAAGTACTTC. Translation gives CASSVRDPKYF.

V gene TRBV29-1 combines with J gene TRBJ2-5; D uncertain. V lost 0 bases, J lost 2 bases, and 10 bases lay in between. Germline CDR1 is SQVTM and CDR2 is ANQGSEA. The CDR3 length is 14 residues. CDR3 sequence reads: CSVEDPARQETQYF. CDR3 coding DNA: TGCAGCGTTGAAGATCCAGCGAGACAAGAGACCCAGTACTTC.

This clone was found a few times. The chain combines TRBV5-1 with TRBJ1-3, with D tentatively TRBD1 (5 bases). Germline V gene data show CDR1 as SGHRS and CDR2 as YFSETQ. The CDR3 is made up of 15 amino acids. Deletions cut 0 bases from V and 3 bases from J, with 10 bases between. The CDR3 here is CASSLDRQGGNTIYF. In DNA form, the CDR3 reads TGCGCCAGCAGCTTGGACAGGCAGGGTGGAAACACCATATATTTT.

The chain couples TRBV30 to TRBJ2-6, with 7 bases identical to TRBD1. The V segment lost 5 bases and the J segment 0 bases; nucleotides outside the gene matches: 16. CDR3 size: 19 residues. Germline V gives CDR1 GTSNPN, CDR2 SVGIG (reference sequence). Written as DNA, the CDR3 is TGTGCCTGGCGACAGAGGGACAGAGTATTAGACTCTGGGGCCAACGTCCTGACTTTC. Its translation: CAWRQRDRVLDSGANVLTF.

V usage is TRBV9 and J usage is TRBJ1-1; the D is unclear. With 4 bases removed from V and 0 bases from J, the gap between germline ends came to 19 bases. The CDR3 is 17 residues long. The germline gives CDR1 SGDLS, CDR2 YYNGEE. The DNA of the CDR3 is TGTGCCAGCAGCTCCCATTTGAAGGCTAACATGAACACTGAAGCTTTCTTT. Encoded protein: CASSSHLKANMNTEAFF.

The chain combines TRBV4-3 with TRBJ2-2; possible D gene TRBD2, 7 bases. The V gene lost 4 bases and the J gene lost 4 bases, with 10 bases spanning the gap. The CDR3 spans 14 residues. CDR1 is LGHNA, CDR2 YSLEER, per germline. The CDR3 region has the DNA TGCGCCAGCAGCCTAGGGGGGGCCACCGGGGAGCTGTTTTTT. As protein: CASSLGGATGELFF.

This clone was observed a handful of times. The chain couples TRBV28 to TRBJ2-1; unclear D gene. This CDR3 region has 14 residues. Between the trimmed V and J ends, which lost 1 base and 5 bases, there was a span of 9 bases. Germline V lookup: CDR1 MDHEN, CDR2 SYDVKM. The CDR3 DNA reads TGTGCCAGCAGTTTATATTCCTCGGACAATGAGCAGTTCTTC. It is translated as CASSLYSSDNEQFF.

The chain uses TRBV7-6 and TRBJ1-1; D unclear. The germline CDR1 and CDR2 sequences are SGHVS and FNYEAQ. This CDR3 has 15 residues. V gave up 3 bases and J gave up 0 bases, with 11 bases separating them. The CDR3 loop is CASSLKGIMNTEAFF. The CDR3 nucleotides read TGTGCCAGCAGCTTGAAAGGGATAATGAACACTGAAGCTTTCTTT. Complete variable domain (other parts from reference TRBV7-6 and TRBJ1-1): GAGVSQSPRYKVTKRGQDVALRCDPISGHVSLYWYRQALGQGPEFLTYFNYEAQQDKSGLPNDRFSAERPEGSISTLTIQRTEQRDSAMYRCASSLKGIMNTEAFFGQGTRLTVV.

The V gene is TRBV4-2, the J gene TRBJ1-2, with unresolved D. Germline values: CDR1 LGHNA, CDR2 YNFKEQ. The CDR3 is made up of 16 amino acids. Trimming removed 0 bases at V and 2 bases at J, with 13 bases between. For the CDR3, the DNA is TGTGCCAGCAGCCAAGAGAAGGATTGGATAAACTATGGCTACACCTTC. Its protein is CASSQEKDWINYGYTF.

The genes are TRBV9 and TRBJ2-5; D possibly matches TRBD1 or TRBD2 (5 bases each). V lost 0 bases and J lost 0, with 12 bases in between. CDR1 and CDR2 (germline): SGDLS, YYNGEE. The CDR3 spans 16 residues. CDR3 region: CASSVVGETDQETQYF. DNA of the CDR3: TGTGCCAGCAGCGTAGTGGGGGAGACCGACCAAGAGACCCAGTACTTC.

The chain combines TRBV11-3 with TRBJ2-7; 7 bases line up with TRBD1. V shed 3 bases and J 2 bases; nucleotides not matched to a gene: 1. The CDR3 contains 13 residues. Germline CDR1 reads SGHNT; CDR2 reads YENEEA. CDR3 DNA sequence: TGTGCCAGCAGCTTCCAGGGGGCCTACGAGCAGTACTTC. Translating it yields CASSFQGAYEQYF.

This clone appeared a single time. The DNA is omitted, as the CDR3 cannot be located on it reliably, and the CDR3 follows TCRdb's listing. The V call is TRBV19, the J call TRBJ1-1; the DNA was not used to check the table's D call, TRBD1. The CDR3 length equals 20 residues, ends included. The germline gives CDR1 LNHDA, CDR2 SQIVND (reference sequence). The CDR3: CARGSGGTGRLSLDKEEAFF.

In DNA form, the CDR3 reads TGTGCCAGCAGCTTGAGGACAACGAACACCGGGGAGCTGTTTTTT. Amino acids: CASSLRTTNTGELFF. This rearrangement joins TRBV7-9 to TRBJ2-2, with TRBD1 as a possible D gene (5 bases). This CDR3 is 15 amino acids long. V was cut by 3 bases and J by 0 bases, with 8 bases left in between. Germline values: CDR1 SEHNR, CDR2 FQNEAQ (reference sequence).

This CDR3 reads CASTGAYSGNTIYF. The CDR3 DNA reads TGTGCCAGTACAGGTGCTTACTCTGGAAACACCATATATTTT. The chain couples TRBV19 to TRBJ1-3; D not resolved. V shed 7 bases and J shed 0 bases, with 10 bases lying between them. The germline CDR1 and CDR2 sequences are LNHDA and SQIVND (reference sequence). The CDR3 is 14 residues long.

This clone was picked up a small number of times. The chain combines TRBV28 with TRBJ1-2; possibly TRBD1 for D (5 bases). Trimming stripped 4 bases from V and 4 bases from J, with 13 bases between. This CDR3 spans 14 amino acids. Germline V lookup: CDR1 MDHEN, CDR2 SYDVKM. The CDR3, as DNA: TGTGCCAGCAGTTCCCGGGACTTGGCCTATGGCTACACCTTC. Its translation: CASSSRDLAYGYTF.

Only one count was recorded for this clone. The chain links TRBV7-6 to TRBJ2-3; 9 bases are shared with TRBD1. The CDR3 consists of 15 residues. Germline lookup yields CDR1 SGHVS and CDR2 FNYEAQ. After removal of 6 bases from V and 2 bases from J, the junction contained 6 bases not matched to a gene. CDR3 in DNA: TGTGCCAGCAGTTACCGGGACAGGGCCACAGATACGCAGTATTTT. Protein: CASSYRDRATDTQYF.

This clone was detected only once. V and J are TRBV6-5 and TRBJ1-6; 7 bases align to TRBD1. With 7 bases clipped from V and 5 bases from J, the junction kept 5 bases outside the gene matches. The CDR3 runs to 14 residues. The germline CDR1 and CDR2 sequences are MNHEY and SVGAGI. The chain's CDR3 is CASTPGQHNSPLHF. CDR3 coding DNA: TGTGCCAGCACTCCGGGACAGCATAATTCACCCCTCCACTTT.

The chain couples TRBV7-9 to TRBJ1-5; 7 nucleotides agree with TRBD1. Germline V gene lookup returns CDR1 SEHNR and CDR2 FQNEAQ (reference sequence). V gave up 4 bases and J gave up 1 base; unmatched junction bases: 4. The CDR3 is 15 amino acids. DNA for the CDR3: TGTGCCAGCAGCTCGACAGGGTTCAGCAATCAGCCCCAGCATTTT. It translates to CASSSTGFSNQPQHF. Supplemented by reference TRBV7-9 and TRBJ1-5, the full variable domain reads DTGVSQNPRHKITKRGQNVTFRCDPISEHNRLYWYRQTLGQGPEFLTYFQNEAQLEKSRLLSDRFSAERPKGSFSTLEIQRTEQGDSAMYLCASSSTGFSNQPQHFGDGTRLSIL.

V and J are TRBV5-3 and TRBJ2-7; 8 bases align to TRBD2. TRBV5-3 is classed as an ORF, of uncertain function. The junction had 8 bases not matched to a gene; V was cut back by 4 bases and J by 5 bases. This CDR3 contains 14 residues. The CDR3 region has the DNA TGTGCCAGAAGCGCAAGCACTAGCGGCCACGAGCAGTACTTC. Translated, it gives CARSASTSGHEQYF.

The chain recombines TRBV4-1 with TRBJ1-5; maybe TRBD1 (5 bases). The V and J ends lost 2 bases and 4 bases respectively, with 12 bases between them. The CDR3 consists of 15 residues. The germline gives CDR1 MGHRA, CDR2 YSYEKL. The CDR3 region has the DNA TGCGCCAGCAGCCAATCGGGGTCAGGGAATCAGCCCCAGCATTTT. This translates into CASSQSGSGNQPQHF.

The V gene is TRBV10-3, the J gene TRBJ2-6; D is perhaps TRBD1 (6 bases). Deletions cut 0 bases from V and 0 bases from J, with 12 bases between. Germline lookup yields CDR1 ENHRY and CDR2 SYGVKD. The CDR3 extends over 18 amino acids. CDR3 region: CAISESRTDPSGANVLTF. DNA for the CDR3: TGTGCCATCAGTGAGTCGAGGACAGACCCCTCTGGGGCCAACGTCCTGACTTTC.

CDR3 in DNA: TGTGCCAGCAGCTTGCGATCAGGGGGCGCAGTCTATGGCTACACCTTC. This translates into CASSLRSGGAVYGYTF. The V call is TRBV5-6, the J call TRBJ1-2; TRBD1 agrees at 8 bases. V lost 1 base to trimming and J lost 4 bases; unmatched junction nucleotides: 9. Germline V gene lookup returns CDR1 SGHDT and CDR2 YYEEEE. This CDR3 is built from 16 residues.